Following are 4 T cell receptor beta chains from one sample sequenced in a study of a mutant IDH1 vaccine in newly diagnosed glioma. Some clones are missing from TCRdb's copy, which holds only in-frame ones; the method was immunoSEQ multiplex PCR. The sample records tens of thousands of clones, about 80% being singletons. Their antigens remain unidentified. Time point meaning: week 5, during vaccination. The study gave 300 ug of mutant IDH1 20-mer peptide per vaccine dose, with topical imiquimod. The sample consisted of PBMCs, taken from a glioma patient whose treatment included an IDH1 peptide vaccine. The source of these receptors is a man aged 35 to 55 with glioma.

The chain carries TRBV5-1 and TRBJ2-5; 7 bases match TRBD2. After removal of 4 bases from V and 2 bases from J, the junction contained 8 bases not matched to a gene. CDR1 is SGHRS, CDR2 YFSETQ, per germline. The CDR3 covers 15 residues. CDR3 nucleotides: TGCGCCAGCAGCCCCGGGGCTAGCGGACAAGAGACCCAGTACTTC. Residues: CASSPGASGQETQYF.

The V gene is TRBV5-4, the J gene TRBJ2-5; D is possibly TRBD2 (6 bases). V lost 1 base to trimming and J lost 5 bases, with 12 bases between them. Germline values: CDR1 SGHNT, CDR2 YYREEE (reference sequence). This CDR3 has 14 residues. CDR3 bases: TGTGCCAGCAGCTTGTGGGGGGAGAGCGAGACCCAGTACTTC. Translation gives CASSLWGESETQYF.

This clone was counted between two and nine times. V is TRBV6-5 and J is TRBJ2-7; the D gene is possibly TRBD1 (6 bases). Germline values: CDR1 MNHEY, CDR2 SVGAGI. V lost 5 bases and J 6 bases, leaving 14 bases between the germline ends. This CDR3 contains 13 residues. CDR3 sequence: CASSTPGVGEQYF. The CDR3 coding sequence is TGTGCCAGCAGTACCCCAGGGGTCGGCGAGCAGTACTTC.

V gene TRBV5-1 combines with J gene TRBJ1-1; 10 bases fit TRBD1. Germline CDR1 reads SGHRS; CDR2 reads YFSETQ. V shed 4 bases and J 3 bases; nucleotides not matched to a gene: 6. The CDR3 loop spans 15 amino acids. The CDR3 coding sequence is TGCGCCAGCAGCGCCGGACAGGGGGTTTACACTGAAGCTTTCTTT. It is translated as CASSAGQGVYTEAFF.